The T cell receptor beta chain described here comes from a study of OX40 agonist ivuxolimab in advanced cancers. Across the study: Each dose-escalation patient presented with hepatocellular carcinoma, melanoma, renal cell or head and neck cancer.

Findings and caveats of the study: The average count of expanded clones was higher among CD8+ T cells than among CD4+. Researchers did not determine the expanded peripheral T cells' antigen specificity.

A history of autoimmune disease or systemic immunosuppression excluded patients. This table comes from immunoSEQ multiplex PCR, and its TCRdb copy is limited to in-frame clones, with some not included. This sample has some 45,000 clones, with about nine tenths found just once. Comments on this clone: Its antigen is unknown.

Trimming took off 0 bases at V and 6 bases at J, with 14 bases between the two ends. The V gene's germline CDR1 is MGHRA and CDR2 YSYEKL. This CDR3 is built from 15 residues. Sequenced material: CD4+ or CD8+ T cells sorted from blood, taken in a trial of the OX40 agonist ivuxolimab. The TCR comes from an adult with an advanced solid tumor such as melanoma, head and neck, liver or kidney cancer. The gene calls are TRBV4-1 and TRBJ2-5; possibly TRBD2 for D (6 bases). This chain's CDR3 is CASSQEVLALQTQYF. In DNA form, the CDR3 reads TGCGCCAGCAGCCAAGAAGTGCTAGCGCTACAGACCCAGTACTTC.